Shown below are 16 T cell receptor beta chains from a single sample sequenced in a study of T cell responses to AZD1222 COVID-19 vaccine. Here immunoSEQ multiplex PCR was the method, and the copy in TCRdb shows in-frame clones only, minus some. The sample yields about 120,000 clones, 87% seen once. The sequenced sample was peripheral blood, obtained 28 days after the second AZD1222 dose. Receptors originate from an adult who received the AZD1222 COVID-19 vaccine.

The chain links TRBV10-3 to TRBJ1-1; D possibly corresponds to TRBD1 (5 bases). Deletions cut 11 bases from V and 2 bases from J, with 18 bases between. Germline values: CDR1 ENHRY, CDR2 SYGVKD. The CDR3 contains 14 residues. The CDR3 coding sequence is TGTGCCCACCGCAGGGATGGGATAAACACTGAAGCTTTCTTT. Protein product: CAHRRDGINTEAFF.

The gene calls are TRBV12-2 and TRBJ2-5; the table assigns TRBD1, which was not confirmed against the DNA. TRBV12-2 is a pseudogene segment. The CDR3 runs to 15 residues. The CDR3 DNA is TGTGCAAGTCGCTTAGCAAACAGGGAACAAGAGACCCAGTACTTC. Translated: CASRLANREQETQYF.

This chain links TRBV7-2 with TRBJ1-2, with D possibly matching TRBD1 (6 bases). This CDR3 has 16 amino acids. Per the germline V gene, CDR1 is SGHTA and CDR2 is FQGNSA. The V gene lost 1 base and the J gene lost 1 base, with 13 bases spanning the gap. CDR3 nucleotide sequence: TGTGCCAGCAGCTTAGGGGGGCCAGGGCTTAACTATGGCTACACCTTC. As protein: CASSLGGPGLNYGYTF.

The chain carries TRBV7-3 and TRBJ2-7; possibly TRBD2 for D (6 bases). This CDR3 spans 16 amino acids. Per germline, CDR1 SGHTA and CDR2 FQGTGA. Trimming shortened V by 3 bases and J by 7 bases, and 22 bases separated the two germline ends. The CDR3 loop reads CASSLGAPTLGGEQYF. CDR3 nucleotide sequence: TGTGCCAGCAGCTTGGGAGCCCCTACGCTGGGGGGAGAGCAGTACTTC.

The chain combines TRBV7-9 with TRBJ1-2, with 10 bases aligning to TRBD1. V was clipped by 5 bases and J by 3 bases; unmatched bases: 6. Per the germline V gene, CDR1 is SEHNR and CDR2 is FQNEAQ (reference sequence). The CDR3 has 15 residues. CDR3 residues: CASSNRDRGDYGYTF. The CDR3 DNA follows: TGTGCCAGCAGCAACAGGGACAGGGGAGACTATGGCTACACCTTC.

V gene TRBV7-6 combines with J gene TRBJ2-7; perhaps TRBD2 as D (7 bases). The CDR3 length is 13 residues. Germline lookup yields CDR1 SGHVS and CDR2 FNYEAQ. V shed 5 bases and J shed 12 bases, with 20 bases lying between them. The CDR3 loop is CASSTIGGRVLYF. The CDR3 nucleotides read TGTGCCAGCAGCACTATCGGGGGGCGAGTTCTGTACTTC.

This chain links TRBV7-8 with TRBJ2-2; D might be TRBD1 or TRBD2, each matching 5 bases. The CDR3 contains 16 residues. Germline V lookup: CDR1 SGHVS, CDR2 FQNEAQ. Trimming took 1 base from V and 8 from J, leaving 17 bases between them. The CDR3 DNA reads TGTGCCAGCAGCTTAGATCCGGGGCAACGGCCGGGGGAGCTGTTTTTT. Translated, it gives CASSLDPGQRPGELFF.

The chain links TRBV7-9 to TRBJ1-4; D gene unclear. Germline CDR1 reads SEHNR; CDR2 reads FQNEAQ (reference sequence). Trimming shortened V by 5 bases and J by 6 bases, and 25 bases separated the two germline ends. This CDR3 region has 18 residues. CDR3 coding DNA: TGTGCCAGCAGCGACGATAGTTCCAGGCTGGAGTTGGATGAAAAACTGTTTTTT. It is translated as CASSDDSSRLELDEKLFF.

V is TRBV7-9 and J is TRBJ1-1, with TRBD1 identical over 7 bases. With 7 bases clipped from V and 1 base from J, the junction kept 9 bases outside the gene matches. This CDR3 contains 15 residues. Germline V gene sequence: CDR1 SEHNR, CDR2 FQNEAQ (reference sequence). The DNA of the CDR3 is TGTGCCAGCAACCAGGGGGGCAGCTCGAACACTGAAGCTTTCTTT. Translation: CASNQGGSSNTEAFF. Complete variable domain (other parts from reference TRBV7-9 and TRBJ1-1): DTGVSQNPRHKITKRGQNVTFRCDPISEHNRLYWYRQTLGQGPEFLTYFQNEAQLEKSRLLSDRFSAERPKGSFSTLEIQRTEQGDSAMYLCASNQGGSSNTEAFFGQGTRLTVV.

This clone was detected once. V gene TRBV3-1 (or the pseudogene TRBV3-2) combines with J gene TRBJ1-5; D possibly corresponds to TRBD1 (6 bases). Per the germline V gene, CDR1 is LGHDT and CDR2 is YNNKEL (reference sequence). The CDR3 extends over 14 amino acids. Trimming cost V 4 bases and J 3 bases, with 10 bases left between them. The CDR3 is CASSLGQFNQPQHF. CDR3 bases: TGTGCCAGCAGCCTTGGACAGTTCAATCAGCCCCAGCATTTT.

The CDR3 spells CASRGTSGPNEQFF. CDR3 DNA sequence: TGTGCCAGCAGGGGGACTAGTGGCCCCAATGAGCAGTTCTTC. The chain employs TRBV11-2 and TRBJ2-1, with 8 bases fitting TRBD2. V shed 6 bases, J shed 6 bases, and the junction held 7 bases outside the gene matches. The CDR3 spans 14 residues. The germline V gene has CDR1 SGHAT and CDR2 FQNNGV.

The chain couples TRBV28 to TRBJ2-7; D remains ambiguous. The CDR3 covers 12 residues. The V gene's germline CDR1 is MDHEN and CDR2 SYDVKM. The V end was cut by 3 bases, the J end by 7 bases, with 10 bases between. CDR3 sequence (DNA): TGTGCCAGCAGTTTGGACCTGTGGGAGCAGTACTTC. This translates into CASSLDLWEQYF.

Written as DNA, the CDR3 is TGCGCCAGCAGCCTCCGACAGGGCAATCAGCCCCAGCATTTT. It encodes CASSLRQGNQPQHF. The V and J genes are TRBV4-1 and TRBJ1-5; D may be TRBD1 (6 bases). Trimming took off 4 bases at V and 2 bases at J, with 9 bases between the two ends. CDR1 MGHRA and CDR2 YSYEKL come from the germline V gene. This CDR3 is 14 amino acids long.

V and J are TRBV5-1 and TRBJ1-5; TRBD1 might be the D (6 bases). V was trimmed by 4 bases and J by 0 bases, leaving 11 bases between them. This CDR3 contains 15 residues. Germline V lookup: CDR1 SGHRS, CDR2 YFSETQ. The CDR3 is CASSPGQYSNQPQHF. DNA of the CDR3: TGCGCCAGCAGCCCCGGACAGTATAGCAATCAGCCCCAGCATTTT.

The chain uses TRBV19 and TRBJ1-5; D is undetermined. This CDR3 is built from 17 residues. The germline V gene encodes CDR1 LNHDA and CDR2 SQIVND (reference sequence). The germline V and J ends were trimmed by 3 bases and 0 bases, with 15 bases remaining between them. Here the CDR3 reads CASSIPTLRASNQPQHF. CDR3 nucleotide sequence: TGTGCCAGTAGTATTCCCACCCTACGGGCTAGCAATCAGCCCCAGCATTTT.

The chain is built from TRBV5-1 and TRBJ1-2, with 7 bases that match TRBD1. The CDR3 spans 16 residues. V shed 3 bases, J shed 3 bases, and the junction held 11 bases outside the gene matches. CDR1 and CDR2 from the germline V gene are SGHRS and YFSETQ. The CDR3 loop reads CASSSGTRGWDYGYTF. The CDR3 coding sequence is TGCGCCAGCAGCTCCGGCACCAGGGGGTGGGACTATGGCTACACCTTC. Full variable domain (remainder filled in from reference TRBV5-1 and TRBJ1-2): KAGVTQTPRYLIKTRGQQVTLSCSPISGHRSVSWYQQTPGQGLQFLFEYFSETQRNKGNFPGRFSGRQFSNSRSEMNVSTLELGDSALYLCASSSGTRGWDYGYTFGSGTRLTVV.